The T cell receptor beta chain under discussion was sequenced for a study of monozygotic twins with inflammatory bowel disease. Note on this clonotype: Its antigen is not identified.

This CDR3 has 14 residues. The V gene's germline CDR1 is SGHRS and CDR2 YFSETQ. Whole blood served as the source of total RNA, and no T cell sorting took place. Reprocessing the 5' RACE reads, TCRdb reports a single entry for every CDR3 protein and omits DNA. The data include some 170,000 distinct CDR3 sequences; the top ten clones carry roughly 2.4%. Findings and caveats of the study: IBD patients, compared with healthy twins, shared fewer clonotypes with others (especially with disease activity).

The V call is TRBV5-1, the J call TRBJ2-7; TCRdb lists TRBD2, though no DNA is available to test this call. Sequencing was done on a sample of blood. The origin of this receptor is a human donor with ulcerative colitis or Crohn's disease, or a healthy co-twin of an affected twin (not recorded which). The CDR3 loop is CASPREGTGHEQYF. The variable domain in full, with the rest retrieved from reference TRBV5-1 and TRBJ2-7, is KAGVTQTPRYLIKTRGQQVTLSCSPISGHRSVSWYQQTPGQGLQFLFEYFSETQRNKGNFPGRFSGRQFSNSRSEMNVSTLELGDSALYLCASPREGTGHEQYFGPGTRLTVT.